The clone carrying this TCR beta chain was picked up a small number of times. The antigen is not known. With V trimmed by 5 bases and J by 3 bases, 5 bases remained unmatched. The CDR3 is made up of 15 amino acids. The data are from a study of T-cell reconstitution after alpha-beta-depleted transplantation in children. During its preparation, the TCRbeta library received unique molecular identifiers. MiXCR, applied by TCRdb to the PCR reads, yields one record per CDR3 protein. The sample shows over 45,000 distinct CDR3 sequences, under 6.5% of them seen only once. Study-level points and caveats: Some patients owed their high day-60 TCRbeta diversity to surviving recipient T cells and thymic progenitors. Once a year had passed after transplant, T-cell counts and diversity came mostly from newly produced T cells. Expanded graft clones numbering several hundred reportedly gave rise to alpha-beta T cells about two months after transplant.

This TCR derives from a female patient between 2 and 15 years old who had a stem cell transplant for aplastic anemia, so the T cells may come from the graft donor. This rearrangement joins TRBV12-3 or TRBV12-4 to TRBJ1-3; 9 bases match TRBD1. The material was PBMCs, mostly from graft donor cells, obtained 60 days after TCRalphabeta/CD19-depleted stem cell transplant. The CDR3 region is CASSPGQGFGNTIYF. The CDR3 coding sequence is TGTGCCAGCAGTCCGGGACAGGGTTTTGGAAACACCATATATTTT.